This T cell receptor (beta chain) is from a study of CD8 T cells in ankylosing spondylitis listed by TCRdb under 2017. Background on the whole study: The study profiled T cell receptor beta repertoires in healthy donors and ankylosing spondylitis patients to find disease-linked TCR variants. The full study cohort comprised about 24 ankylosing spondylitis patients and about 110 healthy donors. Peripheral blood was sampled, and synovial fluid was also collected from ankylosing spondylitis patients. Study-wide findings and limitations: Some motif variants had previously been reported in the synovial fluid and blood of reactive arthritis patients, which suggests shared mechanisms of disease initiation. The disease-linked clones had a CD8+ phenotype and were found at relatively low frequencies in peripheral blood. The disease-linked clones were reported to be significantly enriched in matched synovial fluid samples from ankylosing spondylitis patients. Blood from ankylosing spondylitis patients appeared to be characterized by a TCR beta motif composed of eight or nine highly homologous amino acid variants.

V is pared back by 8 bases and J by 1 base, with 14 bases lying between the germline termini. CDR3 length: 14 amino acids, cysteine to phenylalanine. CDR3 DNA is the only sequence kept; it has 42 bases, read in frame from the first base. The germline V gene encodes CDR1 MNHNS and CDR2 SASEGT. TCRdb lists the instrument as Illumina HiSeq 2500. Quantitative 5'-RACE with molecular barcodes was the method used to prepare the TCR beta libraries. The source study handled its data this way. Disease-linked TCR variants were identified with a new computational method built on a probabilistic model of VDJ rearrangement. Using fastp at Q25 and MiXCR, TCRdb reprocessed the public reads and kept productive beta chains. Each CDR3 protein gets just one entry, which takes the most common genes and DNA from the rows behind it. V and J calls and clone size were set by TCRdb, not the authors. In this sample the table shows 650,000 to 800,000 distinct CDR3 sequences, around 19% of which occur a single time. The ten largest clonotypes hold over 15% of the sample.

Comment on this clonotype: This clone's antigen is unknown. Base qualities were left out, and no much larger clone turns up one base away.

Input material: blood, either unsorted or a sorted T cell fraction (not recorded which). The clonotype was recovered from a male donor with ankylosing spondylitis. The rearrangement combines TRBV6-1 with TRBJ1-1, with a weak D call of TRBD1 (5 bases match). The nucleotide sequence reads TGTGCCAGCGGCCTTAGAGGGGAGAACACTGAAGCTTTCTTT. It encodes CASGLRGENTEAFF.